One and the same sample provided the 24 T cell receptor beta chains below, sequenced in a study of blood T cell repertoires in COVID-19. The assay was immunoSEQ multiplex PCR, and TCRdb's table has in-frame clones only and misses some. The sample gives roughly 250,000 clones, about 80% of which show up once; roughly 14% is in the top ten. Material: peripheral blood. These TCRs come from a person aged 65 to 79 with COVID-19, enrolled during active disease.

The chain combines TRBV7-2 with TRBJ1-6, with D unresolved. The V and J ends lost 5 bases and 5 bases respectively, with 13 bases between them. The CDR3 covers 15 residues. CDR1 is SGHTA, CDR2 FQGNSA, per germline. CDR3 region: CASSSTPVNNSPLHF. DNA of the CDR3: TGTGCCAGCAGCAGCACGCCGGTTAATAATTCACCCCTCCACTTT.

The CDR3 DNA is TGTGCCAGCAGCTTCGTCCAGGGGGCTAGCAATCAGCCCCAGCATTTT. Translating it yields CASSFVQGASNQPQHF. This chain joins TRBV7-9 and TRBJ1-5, with 8 bases fitting TRBD1. CDR1 is SEHNR, CDR2 FQNEAQ, per germline (reference sequence). The CDR3 has 16 amino acids. V trimming: 3 bases; J trimming: 0 bases; junction bases outside the gene matches: 4.

The chain combines TRBV2 with TRBJ1-1; 8 nucleotides match TRBD1. V gave up 8 bases and J gave up 5 bases; unmatched junction bases: 13. Germline V lookup: CDR1 SNHLY, CDR2 FYNNEI. The CDR3 totals 15 residues. This CDR3 reads CASFARQGTGTEAFF. DNA for the CDR3: TGTGCCAGCTTCGCAAGACAGGGGACCGGAACTGAAGCTTTCTTT.

V and J are TRBV9 and TRBJ1-1, with 9 bases that match TRBD1. The CDR3 is 14 amino acids. Trimming removed 3 bases from V and 7 bases from J; junction bases left unmatched: 7. Per the germline V gene, CDR1 is SGDLS and CDR2 is YYNGEE. CDR3 sequence: CASSGTGVRGEAFF. As DNA, the CDR3 is TGTGCCAGCAGCGGGACAGGGGTGAGGGGTGAAGCTTTCTTT.

The chain recombines TRBV19 with TRBJ1-5, with D possibly being TRBD1 (5 bases). V was clipped by 3 bases and J by 0 bases, with 15 bases between them. CDR1 is LNHDA and CDR2 is SQIVND in the germline V gene (reference sequence). CDR3 length: 17 residues. The CDR3 sequence: CASSIWGGDYSNQPQHF. In DNA, the CDR3 is TGTGCCAGTAGTATCTGGGGCGGGGATTATAGCAATCAGCCCCAGCATTTT.

This clone was picked up a small number of times. The DNA for the CDR3 is TGTGCCAGCAGCTTAGCGAGGGGGTCAGGGGGAGATGAGCAGTTCTTC. Amino acid sequence: CASSLARGSGGDEQFF. V gene TRBV7-2 combines with J gene TRBJ2-1; 7 nucleotides agree with TRBD1. This CDR3 has 16 amino acids. Per the germline V gene, CDR1 is SGHTA and CDR2 is FQGNSA. Trimming removed 0 bases from V and 8 bases from J; junction bases left unmatched: 10.

The chain recombines TRBV19 with TRBJ2-1; 8 positions match TRBD1. Trimming took 10 bases from V and 6 from J; bases not matched to a gene: 11. This CDR3 is 14 amino acids long. CDR1 is LNHDA and CDR2 is SQIVND in the germline V gene (reference sequence). The CDR3 loop is CATGETGVVNEQFF. The CDR3 DNA follows: TGTGCCACAGGGGAGACAGGGGTAGTCAATGAGCAGTTCTTC.

The V call is TRBV5-1, the J call TRBJ2-3, with TRBD2 matching over 10 bases. Germline loops: CDR1 SGHRS, CDR2 YFSETQ. V was pared by 4 bases and J by 0 bases, with 5 bases of the junction left unmatched. The CDR3 has 16 amino acids. The CDR3 DNA reads as TGCGCCAGCAGCCCGGGACTAGCGTTTAGCACAGATACGCAGTATTTT. It codes for CASSPGLAFSTDTQYF. Full variable domain (outside the CDR3, taken from reference TRBV5-1 and TRBJ2-3): KAGVTQTPRYLIKTRGQQVTLSCSPISGHRSVSWYQQTPGQGLQFLFEYFSETQRNKGNFPGRFSGRQFSNSRSEMNVSTLELGDSALYLCASSPGLAFSTDTQYFGPGTRLTVL.

This clone was observed a few times. The chain has TRBV27 and TRBJ1-2; 8 positions match TRBD1. V shed 4 bases, J shed 2 bases, and the junction held 0 bases outside the gene matches. This CDR3 is 13 amino acids long. Per the germline V gene, CDR1 is MNHEY and CDR2 is SMNVEV (reference sequence). Here the CDR3 DNA reads TGTGCCAGCAGTTGGACAGGGAACTATGGCTACACCTTC. It encodes CASSWTGNYGYTF.

The genes are TRBV2 and TRBJ2-1; TRBD1 aligns across 11 bases. V shed 2 bases and J 6 bases; nucleotides not matched to a gene: 9. Germline CDR1 reads SNHLY; CDR2 reads FYNNEI. The CDR3 runs to 17 residues. The CDR3 region is CASSESAGQGASNEQFF. CDR3 nucleotides: TGTGCCAGCAGTGAAAGCGCCGGACAGGGGGCGAGCAATGAGCAGTTCTTC.

The J gene is TRBJ2-5, the V gene TRBV27, with 11 bases fitting TRBD2. J was trimmed by 5 bases and V by 5 bases; bases with no gene match: 10. CDR1 MNHEY and CDR2 SMNVEV come from the germline V gene (reference sequence). CDR3 length: 16 residues. The CDR3 sequence: CASSSVAGGPSETQYF. The DNA of the CDR3 is TGTGCCAGCAGTAGTGTAGCGGGAGGGCCGTCGGAGACCCAGTACTTC.

In DNA, the CDR3 is TGTGCCAGCAGCTTAGTGCGGGTGGGCTCGCACAATGAGCAGTTCTTC. This codes for CASSLVRVGSHNEQFF. The chain joins TRBV7-6 to TRBJ2-1, with D possibly matching TRBD2 (5 bases). This CDR3 region has 16 residues. Per the germline V gene, CDR1 is SGHVS and CDR2 is FNYEAQ. The V end was cut by 1 base, the J end by 5 bases, with 15 bases between.

This chain joins TRBV5-4 and TRBJ1-2, with TRBD1 matching 12 bases. The CDR3 spans 15 residues. Losses at the gene ends were 2 bases for V and 8 bases for J; bases not matched to a gene: 7. The germline gives CDR1 SGHNT, CDR2 YYREEE (reference sequence). The CDR3 is CASSLGGQGARGYTF. Here the CDR3 DNA reads TGTGCCAGCAGCTTAGGGGGACAGGGGGCGCGAGGCTACACCTTC.

This chain links TRBV2 with TRBJ2-7; 8 bases agree with TRBD1. The CDR3 extends over 14 amino acids. J gave up 4 bases and V 5 bases, and 7 bases lay outside the gene matches. Per the germline V gene, CDR1 is SNHLY and CDR2 is FYNNEI. In DNA form, the CDR3 reads TGTGCCAGCAGTTTCGACAGGGGTCGGTACGAGCAGTACTTC. It yields the protein CASSFDRGRYEQYF.

V and J are TRBV28 and TRBJ2-7, with D maybe TRBD2 (6 bases). Trimming removed 4 bases from V and 6 bases from J, with 13 bases in between. CDR3 length: 13 amino acids. Per germline, CDR1 MDHEN and CDR2 SYDVKM. CDR3 nucleotide sequence: TGTGCCAGCAGTTCCGATGGAGGGACCGAGCAGTACTTC. Translating it yields CASSSDGGTEQYF.

The chain links TRBV6-5 to TRBJ2-6, with 7 bases identical to TRBD2. Per germline, CDR1 MNHEY and CDR2 SVGAGI. V dropped 4 bases and J dropped 1; count of bases not matched to a gene: 1. CDR3 length equals 15 residues. In DNA, the CDR3 is TGTGCCAGCAGTTCCGGGGGGTCTGGGGCCAACGTCCTGACTTTC. Protein product: CASSSGGSGANVLTF.

This chain joins TRBV5-5 and TRBJ2-1; the D is unclear. Germline assignment: CDR1 SGHKS and CDR2 YYEKEE (reference sequence). This CDR3 is 13 amino acids long. With 5 bases removed from V and 3 bases from J, the gap between germline ends came to 9 bases. CDR3: CASSQLVYNEQFF. The CDR3 region has the DNA TGTGCCAGCAGTCAGCTAGTCTACAATGAGCAGTTCTTC.

This clone was seen once. The CDR3 sequence: CASSLAGSGMGNNEQFF. The CDR3 region has the DNA TGTGCCAGCAGCTTAGCCGGTAGCGGGATGGGTAACAATGAGCAGTTCTTC. The chain is built from TRBV7-2 and TRBJ2-1, with 8 bases lining up with TRBD2. Germline V gene lookup returns CDR1 SGHTA and CDR2 FQGNSA. The CDR3 consists of 17 residues. Trimming took 0 bases from V and 5 from J; bases not matched to a gene: 9.

This clone was recorded only once. The chain joins TRBV28 to TRBJ2-5, with a possible D match to TRBD2 (6 bases). V lost 4 bases and J 4 bases, leaving 16 bases between the germline ends. This CDR3 comprises 15 residues. Germline assignment: CDR1 MDHEN and CDR2 SYDVKM. The CDR3 loop reads CASSSGGARLETQYF. Here the CDR3 DNA reads TGTGCCAGCAGTTCAGGCGGGGCGCGCTTAGAGACCCAGTACTTC.

The chain is built from TRBV15 and TRBJ2-5, with TRBD1 matching 7 bases. CDR3 length: 14 residues. J gave up 4 bases and V 5 bases, and 7 bases lay outside the gene matches. Germline-derived CDR1 and CDR2 are LNHNV and YYDKDF (reference sequence). The CDR3 DNA sequence: TGTGCCACCAGCGGCGGACAGGAGACAGAGACCCAGTACTTC. Residues: CATSGGQETETQYF.

The chain uses TRBV3-1 (or the pseudogene TRBV3-2) and TRBJ1-2; 9 bases are a match to TRBD1. Germline V gene lookup returns CDR1 LGHDT and CDR2 YNNKEL (reference sequence). The trim removed 5 bases at V and 6 bases at J, leaving 10 bases unmatched. The CDR3 covers 15 residues. The CDR3 loop reads CASSAPDRGVNGYTF. CDR3 bases: TGTGCCAGCAGCGCCCCTGACAGGGGGGTGAATGGCTACACCTTC.

The CDR3, as DNA: TGTGCCACCGGCGGGGCGGGTCGGGGCACTGAAGCTTTCTTT. It encodes CATGGAGRGTEAFF. The rearrangement links TRBV4-2 to TRBJ1-1, with D possibly matching TRBD1 (5 bases). Trimming took 10 bases from V and 4 from J, leaving 19 bases between them. The germline gives CDR1 LGHNA, CDR2 YNFKEQ. The CDR3 totals 14 residues.

The J gene is TRBJ2-4, the V gene TRBV27, with a tentative D call TRBD1 (6 bases). This CDR3 is 15 amino acids long. Trimming removed 5 bases from V and 0 bases from J, with 11 bases in between. Germline V gene lookup returns CDR1 MNHEY and CDR2 SMNVEV (reference sequence). This CDR3 is CASSGQNLAKNIQYF. In DNA, the CDR3 is TGTGCCAGCAGTGGACAGAATTTAGCCAAAAACATTCAGTACTTC.

The CDR3 region is CASSRGQANSPLHF. In DNA form, the CDR3 reads TGTGCCAGCAGCCGAGGACAGGCTAATTCACCCCTCCACTTT. The genes are TRBV11-2 and TRBJ1-6; TRBD1 agrees at 7 bases. CDR3 length: 14 amino acids. Germline lookup yields CDR1 SGHAT and CDR2 FQNNGV. V gave up 5 bases and J gave up 6 bases; unmatched junction bases: 4.